A single T cell receptor beta chain is shown here with its context. Antigen unknown. The data were taken from a study of vaccination and CD4 T cells after COVID-19. The overall study: Overlapping SARS-CoV-2, HCoV-NL63, HCoV-OC43 and HCoV-229E spike peptides stimulated the cells. Whole-study findings and limits: Looking at convalescent patients, a median approximately 83% of reactive clones were present only post-vaccination.

Sequencing of DNA taken from cultured CD4+ T cells relied on the Oncomine TCR Beta short-read assay. A single record per CDR3 protein comes from TCRdb applying MiXCR to the PCR reads. The sample has tens of thousands of distinct CDR3 sequences; approximately 67% are singletons. As for treatment: approximately nine-day PBMC culture with coronavirus spike peptide pools or control peptides (ViraFEST assay). The V end was cut by 4 bases, the J end by 0 bases, with 11 bases between. The germline V gene encodes CDR1 LNHDA and CDR2 SQIVND (reference sequence). The CDR3 covers 15 residues. The sample in question was CD4+ T cells from blood, cultured in vitro, obtained after SARS-CoV-2 vaccination. V usage is TRBV19 and J usage is TRBJ2-3; D gene ambiguous. The receptor was isolated from a human donor who received a COVID-19 vaccine. The chain's CDR3 is CASSKDAWSTDTQYF. For the CDR3, the DNA is TGTGCCAGTAGTAAGGACGCGTGGAGCACAGATACGCAGTATTTT.